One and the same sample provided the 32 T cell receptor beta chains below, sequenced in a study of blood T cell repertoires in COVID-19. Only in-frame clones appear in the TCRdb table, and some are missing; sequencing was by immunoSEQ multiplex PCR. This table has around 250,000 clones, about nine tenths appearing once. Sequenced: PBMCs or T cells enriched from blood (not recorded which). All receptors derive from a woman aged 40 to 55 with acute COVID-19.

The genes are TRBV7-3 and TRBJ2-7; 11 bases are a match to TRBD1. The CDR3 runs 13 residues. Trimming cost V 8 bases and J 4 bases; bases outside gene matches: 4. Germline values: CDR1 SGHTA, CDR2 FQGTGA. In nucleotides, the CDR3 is TGTGCCAGCGGCCGGGACAGGGGGTACGAGCAGTACTTC. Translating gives CASGRDRGYEQYF. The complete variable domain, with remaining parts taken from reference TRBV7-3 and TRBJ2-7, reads GAGVSQTPSNKVTEKGKYVELRCDPISGHTALYWYRQSLGQGPEFLIYFQGTGAADDSGLPNDRFFAVRPEGSVSTLKIQRTERGDSAVYLCASGRDRGYEQYFGPGTRLTVT.

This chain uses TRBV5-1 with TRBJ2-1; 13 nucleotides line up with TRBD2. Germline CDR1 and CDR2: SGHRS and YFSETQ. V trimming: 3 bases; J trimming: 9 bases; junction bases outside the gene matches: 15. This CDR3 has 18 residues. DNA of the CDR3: TGCGCCAGCAGCTCACCCAAAAAAAGACTAGCGGGAGGTGGTGAGCAGTTCTTC. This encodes CASSSPKKRLAGGGEQFF.

The chain's CDR3 is CASSSLAVFLGTQYF. In DNA form, the CDR3 reads TGTGCCAGTAGTAGCCTAGCGGTTTTTTTGGGTACGCAGTATTTT. The J gene is TRBJ2-3, the V gene TRBV19, with 7 bases aligning to TRBD2. The CDR3 totals 15 residues. The germline gives CDR1 LNHDA, CDR2 SQIVND (reference sequence). V shed 4 bases, J shed 8 bases, and the junction held 12 bases outside the gene matches.

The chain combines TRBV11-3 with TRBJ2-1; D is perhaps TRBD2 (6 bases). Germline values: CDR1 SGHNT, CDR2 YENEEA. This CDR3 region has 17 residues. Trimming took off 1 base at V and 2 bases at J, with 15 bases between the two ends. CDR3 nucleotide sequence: TGTGCCAGCAGCTTAGGACCAATAGCGGCACCCTACAATGAGCAGTTCTTC. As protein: CASSLGPIAAPYNEQFF.

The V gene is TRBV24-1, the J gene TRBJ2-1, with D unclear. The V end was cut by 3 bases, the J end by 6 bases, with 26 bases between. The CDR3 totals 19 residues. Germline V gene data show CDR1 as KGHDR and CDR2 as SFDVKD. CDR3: CATSDPKATDSPSSNEQFF. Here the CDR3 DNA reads TGTGCCACCAGTGATCCCAAAGCGACCGATTCACCCAGTAGCAATGAGCAGTTCTTC.

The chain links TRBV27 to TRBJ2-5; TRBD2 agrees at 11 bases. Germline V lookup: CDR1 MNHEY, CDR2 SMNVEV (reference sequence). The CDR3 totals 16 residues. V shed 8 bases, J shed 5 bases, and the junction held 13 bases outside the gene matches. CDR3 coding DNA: TGTGCCAGCTCAGGGGATAGCGGGAGGGCCCGGGAGACCCAGTACTTC. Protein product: CASSGDSGRARETQYF.

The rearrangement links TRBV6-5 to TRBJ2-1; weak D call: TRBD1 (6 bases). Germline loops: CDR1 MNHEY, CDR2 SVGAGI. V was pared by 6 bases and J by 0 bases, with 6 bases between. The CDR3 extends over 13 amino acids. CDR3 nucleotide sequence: TGTGCCAGCAGACAGGGCTCCTACAATGAGCAGTTCTTC. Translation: CASRQGSYNEQFF.

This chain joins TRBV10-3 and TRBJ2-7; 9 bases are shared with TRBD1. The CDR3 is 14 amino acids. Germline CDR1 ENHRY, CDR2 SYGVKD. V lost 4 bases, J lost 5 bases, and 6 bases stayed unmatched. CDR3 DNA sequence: TGTGCCATCAGTGGGGGAGGGACAGGGCACGAGCAGTACTTC. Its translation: CAISGGGTGHEQYF.

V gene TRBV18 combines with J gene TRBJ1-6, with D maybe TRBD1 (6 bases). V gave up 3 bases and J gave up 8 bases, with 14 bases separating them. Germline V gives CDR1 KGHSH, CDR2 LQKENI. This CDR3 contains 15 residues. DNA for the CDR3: TGTGCCAGCTCACCCGTCGAACAGGGTTATTCACCCCTCCACTTT. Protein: CASSPVEQGYSPLHF.

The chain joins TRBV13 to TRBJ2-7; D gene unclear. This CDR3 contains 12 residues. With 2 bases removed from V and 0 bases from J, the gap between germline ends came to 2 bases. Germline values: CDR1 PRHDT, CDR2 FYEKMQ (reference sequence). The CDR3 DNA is TGTGCCAGCAGCTTACTCTCCTACGAGCAGTACTTC. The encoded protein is CASSLLSYEQYF.

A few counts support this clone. The CDR3 sequence is CASSPSQFSSTDTQYF. The CDR3 DNA is TGTGCCAGCAGCCCTAGCCAATTTTCTAGCACAGATACGCAGTATTTT. V usage is TRBV4-2 and J usage is TRBJ2-3; the D gene is possibly TRBD2 (5 bases). The germline gives CDR1 LGHNA, CDR2 YNFKEQ. Trimming left V 4 bases short and J 0 bases short, with 14 bases between. The CDR3 is made up of 16 amino acids.

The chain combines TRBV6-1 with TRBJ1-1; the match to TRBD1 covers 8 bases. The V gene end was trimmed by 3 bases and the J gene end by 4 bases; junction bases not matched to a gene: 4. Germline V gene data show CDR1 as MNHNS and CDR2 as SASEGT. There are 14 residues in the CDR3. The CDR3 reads CASSDGQGFTEAFF. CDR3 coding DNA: TGTGCCAGCAGTGACGGACAGGGCTTCACTGAAGCTTTCTTT.

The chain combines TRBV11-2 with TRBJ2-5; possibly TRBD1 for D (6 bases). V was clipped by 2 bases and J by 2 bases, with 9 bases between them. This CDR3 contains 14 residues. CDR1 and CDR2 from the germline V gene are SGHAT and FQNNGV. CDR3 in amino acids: CASSLTTGQETQYF. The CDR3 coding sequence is TGTGCCAGCAGCTTAACTACAGGGCAAGAGACCCAGTACTTC.

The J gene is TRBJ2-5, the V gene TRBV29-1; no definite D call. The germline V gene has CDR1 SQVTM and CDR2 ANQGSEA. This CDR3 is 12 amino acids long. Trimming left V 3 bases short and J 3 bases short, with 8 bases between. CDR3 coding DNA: TGCAGCGTTGACCCGCTAAAAGAGACCCAGTACTTC. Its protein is CSVDPLKETQYF.

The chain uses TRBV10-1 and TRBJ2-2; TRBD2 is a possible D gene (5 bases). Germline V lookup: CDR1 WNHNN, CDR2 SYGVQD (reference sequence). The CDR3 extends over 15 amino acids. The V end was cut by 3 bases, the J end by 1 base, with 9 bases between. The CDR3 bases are TGCGCCAGCAGTGACCATGGACTGAACACCGGGGAGCTGTTTTTT. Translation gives CASSDHGLNTGELFF.

The CDR3 is CATSRGRQGANYGYTF. CDR3 coding DNA: TGTGCCACCAGCAGGGGAAGACAGGGGGCTAACTATGGCTACACCTTC. The rearrangement links TRBV15 to TRBJ1-2; 9 bases are shared with TRBD1. Per germline, CDR1 LNHNV and CDR2 YYDKDF (reference sequence). The CDR3 runs 16 residues. Losses at the gene ends were 3 bases for V and 0 bases for J; bases not matched to a gene: 5. The variable domain in full, with the rest retrieved from reference TRBV15 and TRBJ1-2, is DAMVIQNPRYQVTQFGKPVTLSCSQTLNHNVMYWYQQKSSQAPKLLFHYYDKDFNNEADTPDNFQSRRPNTSFCFLDIRSPGLGDTAMYLCATSRGRQGANYGYTFGSGTRLTVV.

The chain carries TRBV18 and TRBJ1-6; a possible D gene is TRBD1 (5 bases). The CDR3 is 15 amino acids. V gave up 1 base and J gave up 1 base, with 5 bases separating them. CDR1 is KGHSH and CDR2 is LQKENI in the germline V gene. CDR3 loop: CASSPQGSYNSPLHF. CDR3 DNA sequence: TGTGCCAGCTCACCACAGGGGTCCTATAATTCACCCCTCCACTTT.

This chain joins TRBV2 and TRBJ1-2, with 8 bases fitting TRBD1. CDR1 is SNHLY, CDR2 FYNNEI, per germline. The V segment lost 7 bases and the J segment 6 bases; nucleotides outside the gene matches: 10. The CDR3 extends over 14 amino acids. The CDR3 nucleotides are TGTGCCAGCATGGGGCCCAGGGGGCAGAATGGCTACACCTTC. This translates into CASMGPRGQNGYTF.

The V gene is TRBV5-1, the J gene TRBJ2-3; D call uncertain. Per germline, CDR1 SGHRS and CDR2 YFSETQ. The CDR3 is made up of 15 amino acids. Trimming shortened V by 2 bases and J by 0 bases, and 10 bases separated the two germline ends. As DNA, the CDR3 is TGCGCCAGCAGCTTTGTGGCGACTAGCACAGATACGCAGTATTTT. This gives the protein CASSFVATSTDTQYF.

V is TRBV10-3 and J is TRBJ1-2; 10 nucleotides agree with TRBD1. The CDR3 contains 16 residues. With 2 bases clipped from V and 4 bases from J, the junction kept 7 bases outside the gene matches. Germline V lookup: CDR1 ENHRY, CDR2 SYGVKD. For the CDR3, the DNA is TGTGCCATCAGTGAGCCGACAGGGGGCGGACGCTATGGCTACACCTTC. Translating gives CAISEPTGGGRYGYTF.

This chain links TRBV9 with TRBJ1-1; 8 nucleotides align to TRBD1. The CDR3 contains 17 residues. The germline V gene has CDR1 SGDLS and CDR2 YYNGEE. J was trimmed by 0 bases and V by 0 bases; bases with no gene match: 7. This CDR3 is CASSVGAGGWMNTEAFF. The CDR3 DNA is TGTGCCAGCAGCGTAGGAGCAGGGGGCTGGATGAACACTGAAGCTTTCTTT.

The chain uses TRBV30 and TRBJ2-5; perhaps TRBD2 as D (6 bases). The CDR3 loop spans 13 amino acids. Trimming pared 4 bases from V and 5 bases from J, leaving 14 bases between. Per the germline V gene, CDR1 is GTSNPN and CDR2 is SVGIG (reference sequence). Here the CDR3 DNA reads TGTGCCTGGACGCGGAGGGCCCAGGAGACCCAGTACTTC. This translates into CAWTRRAQETQYF.

In DNA, the CDR3 is TGCGCCAGCAGCTTCGGACTAGCGGGAGACTTCAACAATGAGCAGTTCTTC. This translates into CASSFGLAGDFNNEQFF. The genes are TRBV5-1 and TRBJ2-1; 13 positions match TRBD2. The CDR3 is 17 amino acids. V dropped 2 bases and J dropped 5; count of bases not matched to a gene: 7. Looked up from germline, CDR1 is SGHRS and CDR2 is YFSETQ. The full variable domain, in which reference TRBV5-1 and TRBJ2-1 provide the parts outside the CDR3, is KAGVTQTPRYLIKTRGQQVTLSCSPISGHRSVSWYQQTPGQGLQFLFEYFSETQRNKGNFPGRFSGRQFSNSRSEMNVSTLELGDSALYLCASSFGLAGDFNNEQFFGPGTRLTVL.

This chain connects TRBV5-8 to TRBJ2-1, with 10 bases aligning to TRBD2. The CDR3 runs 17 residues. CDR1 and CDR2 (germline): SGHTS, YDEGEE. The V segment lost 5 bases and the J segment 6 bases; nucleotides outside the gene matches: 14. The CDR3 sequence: CASRPRGLAGDSNEQFF. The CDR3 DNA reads TGTGCCAGCAGGCCCCGGGGGCTAGCGGGAGATAGCAATGAGCAGTTCTTC. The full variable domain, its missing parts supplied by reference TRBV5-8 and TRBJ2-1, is EAGVTQSPTHLIKTRGQQATLRCSPISGHTSVYWYQQALGLGLQFLLWYDEGEERNRGNFPPRFSGRQFPNYSSELNVNALELEDSALYLCASRPRGLAGDSNEQFFGPGTRLTVL.

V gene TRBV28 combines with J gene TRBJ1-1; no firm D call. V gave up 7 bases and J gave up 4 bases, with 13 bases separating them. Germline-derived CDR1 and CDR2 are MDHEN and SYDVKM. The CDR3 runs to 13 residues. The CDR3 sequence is CASTLVSGTEAFF. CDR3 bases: TGTGCCAGCACCCTCGTAAGCGGCACTGAAGCTTTCTTT.

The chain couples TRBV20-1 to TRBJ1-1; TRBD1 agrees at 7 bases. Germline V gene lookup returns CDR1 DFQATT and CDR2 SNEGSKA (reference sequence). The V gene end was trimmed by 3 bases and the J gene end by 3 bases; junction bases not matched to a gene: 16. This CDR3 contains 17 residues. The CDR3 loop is CSASSGAGGIGDTEAFF. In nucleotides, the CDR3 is TGCAGTGCTAGTTCAGGGGCAGGGGGTATTGGGGACACTGAAGCTTTCTTT.

CDR3 sequence: CASAVGRDEQYF. The CDR3 coding sequence is TGTGCCAGCGCTGTGGGGAGGGACGAGCAGTACTTC. The chain combines TRBV11-2 with TRBJ2-7; the match to TRBD2 covers 7 bases. V trimming: 8 bases; J trimming: 5 bases; junction bases outside the gene matches: 6. The CDR3 has 12 amino acids. Germline V CDR1 and CDR2: SGHAT, FQNNGV.

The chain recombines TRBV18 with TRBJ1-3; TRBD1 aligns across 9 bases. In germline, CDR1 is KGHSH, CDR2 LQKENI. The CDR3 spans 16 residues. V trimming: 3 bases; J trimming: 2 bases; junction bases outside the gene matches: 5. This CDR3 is CASSPNNRGPGNTIYF. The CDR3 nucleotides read TGTGCCAGCTCACCCAATAACAGGGGGCCTGGAAACACCATATATTTT.

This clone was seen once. The CDR3 spells CASSPTGLAGSEQFF. In nucleotides, the CDR3 is TGTGCCAGCTCACCCACGGGACTAGCGGGATCTGAGCAGTTCTTC. The chain uses TRBV18 and TRBJ2-1; 13 nucleotides line up with TRBD2. CDR3 length equals 15 residues. Germline trimming cut 3 bases from V and 9 bases from J; bases unmatched to any gene: 5. CDR1 and CDR2 (germline): KGHSH, LQKENI. Using reference TRBV18 and TRBJ2-1 for the parts outside the CDR3, the full variable domain is NAGVMQNPRHLVRRRGQEARLRCSPMKGHSHVYWYRQLPEEGLKFMVYLQKENIIDESGMPKERFSAEFPKEGPSILRIQQVVRGDSAAYFCASSPTGLAGSEQFFGPGTRLTVL.

The CDR3, as DNA: TGTGCCACCAGCAGATGGGACAGGGACACTGAAGCTTTCTTT. Translating it yields CATSRWDRDTEAFF. This chain uses TRBV15 with TRBJ1-1; TRBD1 matches at 9 bases. This CDR3 is built from 14 residues. The V and J ends lost 2 bases and 3 bases, in that order; junction bases with no gene match: 1. In germline, CDR1 is LNHNV, CDR2 YYDKDF (reference sequence).

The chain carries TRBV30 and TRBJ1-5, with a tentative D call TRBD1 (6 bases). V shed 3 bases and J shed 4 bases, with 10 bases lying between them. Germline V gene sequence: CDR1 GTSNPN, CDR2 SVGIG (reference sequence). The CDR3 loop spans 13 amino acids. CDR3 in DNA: TGTGCCTGGAGCAGTACAGGGAATCAGCCCCAGCATTTT. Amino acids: CAWSSTGNQPQHF.

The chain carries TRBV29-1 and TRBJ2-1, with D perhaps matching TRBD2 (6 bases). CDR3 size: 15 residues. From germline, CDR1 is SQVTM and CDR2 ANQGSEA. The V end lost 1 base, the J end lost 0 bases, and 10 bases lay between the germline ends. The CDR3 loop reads CSVEGDFTSYNEQFF. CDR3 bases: TGCAGCGTTGAAGGGGACTTCACCTCCTACAATGAGCAGTTCTTC.